This T cell receptor beta chain was sequenced for a study of blood T cells in healthy people across ages. Study conclusions and caveats: Bulk PBMC profiling left naive and antigen-experienced comparisons inconclusive.

A second PCR, run for roughly 6 to 11 cycles, used a sample-barcoded 5' primer plus a J-beta primer mix. MiXCR, applied by TCRdb to the 5' RACE reads, yields one record per CDR3 protein. The data contain around 780,000 distinct CDR3 sequences, roughly three fifths of them seen just once; the ten biggest clones take up around 24%. In the case of this clonotype: Its cognate antigen is unknown.

The extraction recovered at least 6 micrograms of total RNA per sample. CDR1 is MGHDK and CDR2 is SYGVNS in the germline V gene. The CDR3 extends over 14 amino acids. Trimming at V came to 5 bases and at J to 5 bases, leaving 7 bases not matched to a gene. The sequenced material came from blood. The V call is TRBV25-1, the J call TRBJ1-1; 8 bases line up with TRBD1. The TCR originated in a man aged 35 to 55 in good health. The CDR3 here is CASSTGGKRTEAFF. DNA for the CDR3: TGTGCCAGCAGTACAGGGGGTAAGAGAACTGAAGCTTTCTTT.